The text below deals with one T cell receptor (beta chain). Antigen: not known. PCR employed 60 Vbeta and 13 Jbeta primers. Sequencing was performed with immunoSEQ multiplex PCR; in TCRdb, only in-frame clones are kept and a portion is missing. The sample lists a few hundred thousand clones, 80% to 95% occurring once. The sample originates from a study of cytomegalovirus exposure and HLA in healthy donors. General study results and limits: Rarity marked most TCR sequences, yet some public TCRs occurred in many donors. Donors were assumed by presence/absence analyses to have roughly uniform sequencing depth. For TCR beta chains, V- and J-gene trimming was later linked to a missense DCLRE1C variant.

CDR3 length: 16 amino acids. V lost 3 bases and J lost 5, with 20 bases in between. The germline V gene has CDR1 SGHNT and CDR2 YYREEE (reference sequence). The rearrangement uses TRBV5-4 and TRBJ2-5; the D is unclear. The sequenced sample consisted of PBMCs. The receptor was isolated from a girl aged 2 to 10 in good health and CMV-seronegative. The CDR3 DNA follows: TGTGCCAGCAGCTCCTCCCATGTGGATGGCGGTGAGACCCAGTACTTC. Translated: CASSSSHVDGGETQYF.